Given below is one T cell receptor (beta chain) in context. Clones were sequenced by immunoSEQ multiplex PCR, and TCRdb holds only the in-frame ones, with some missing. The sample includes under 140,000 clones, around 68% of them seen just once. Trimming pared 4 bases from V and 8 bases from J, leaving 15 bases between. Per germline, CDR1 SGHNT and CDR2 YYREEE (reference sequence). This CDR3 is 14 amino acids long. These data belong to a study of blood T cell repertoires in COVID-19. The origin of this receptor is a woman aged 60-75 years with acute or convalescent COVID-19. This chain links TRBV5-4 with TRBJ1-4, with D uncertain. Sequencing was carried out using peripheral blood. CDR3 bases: TGTGCCAGCAGCCTCTGGACGGGGTCGGAAAAACTGTTTTTT. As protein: CASSLWTGSEKLFF.